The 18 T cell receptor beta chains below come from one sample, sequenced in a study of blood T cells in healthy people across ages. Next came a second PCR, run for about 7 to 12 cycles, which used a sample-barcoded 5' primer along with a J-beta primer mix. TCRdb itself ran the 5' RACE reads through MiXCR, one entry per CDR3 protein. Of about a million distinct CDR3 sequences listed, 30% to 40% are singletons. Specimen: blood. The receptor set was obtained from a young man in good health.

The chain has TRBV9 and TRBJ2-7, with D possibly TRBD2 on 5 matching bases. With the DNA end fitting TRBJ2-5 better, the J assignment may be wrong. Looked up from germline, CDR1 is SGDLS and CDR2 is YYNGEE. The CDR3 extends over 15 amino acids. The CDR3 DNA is TGTGCCAGCAGCGATTGGCCGGCCCTAAGCGGGACCCAGTACTTC. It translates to CASSDWPALSGTQYF.

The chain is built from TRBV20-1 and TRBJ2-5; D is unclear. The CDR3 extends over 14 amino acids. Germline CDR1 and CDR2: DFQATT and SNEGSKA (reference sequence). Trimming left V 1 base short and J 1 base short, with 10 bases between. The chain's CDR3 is CSARGGWPQETQYF. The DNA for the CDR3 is TGCAGTGCTAGAGGTGGCTGGCCCCAAGAGACCCAGTACTTC.

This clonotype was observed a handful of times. The CDR3 DNA is TGTGCCACCACACAAGGGGGCAATCAGCCCCAGCATTTT. It yields the protein CATTQGGNQPQHF. V and J are TRBV6-5 and TRBJ1-5, with a weak D call TRBD1 (5 bases). This CDR3 spans 13 amino acids. The germline V gene encodes CDR1 MNHEY and CDR2 SVGAGI. V gave up 10 bases and J gave up 2 bases, with 12 bases separating them.

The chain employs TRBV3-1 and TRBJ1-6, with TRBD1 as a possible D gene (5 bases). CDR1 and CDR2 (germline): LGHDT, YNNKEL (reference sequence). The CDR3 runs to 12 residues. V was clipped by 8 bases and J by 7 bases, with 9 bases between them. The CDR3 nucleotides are TGTGCCAGCTCGACAGTCAATTCACCCCTCCACTTT. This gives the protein CASSTVNSPLHF.

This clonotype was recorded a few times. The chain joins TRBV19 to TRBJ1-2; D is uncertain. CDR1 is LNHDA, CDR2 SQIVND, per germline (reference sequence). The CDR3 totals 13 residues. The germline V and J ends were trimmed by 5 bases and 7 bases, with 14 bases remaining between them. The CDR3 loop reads CASSPSPGPGYTF. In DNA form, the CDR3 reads TGTGCCAGTAGTCCCTCACCCGGCCCTGGCTACACCTTC.

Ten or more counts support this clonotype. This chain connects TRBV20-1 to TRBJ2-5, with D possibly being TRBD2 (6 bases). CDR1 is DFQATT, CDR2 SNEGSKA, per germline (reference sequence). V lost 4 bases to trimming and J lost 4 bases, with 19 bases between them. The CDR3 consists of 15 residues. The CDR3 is CSAIVSGTEGETQYF. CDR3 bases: TGCAGTGCTATCGTTAGCGGTACAGAGGGAGAGACCCAGTACTTC.

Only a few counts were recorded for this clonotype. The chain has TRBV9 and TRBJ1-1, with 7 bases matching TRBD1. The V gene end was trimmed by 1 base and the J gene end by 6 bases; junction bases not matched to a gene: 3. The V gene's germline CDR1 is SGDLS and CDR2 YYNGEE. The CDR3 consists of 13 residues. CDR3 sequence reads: CASSVSGTAEAFF. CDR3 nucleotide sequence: TGTGCCAGCAGCGTATCCGGGACAGCTGAAGCTTTCTTT.

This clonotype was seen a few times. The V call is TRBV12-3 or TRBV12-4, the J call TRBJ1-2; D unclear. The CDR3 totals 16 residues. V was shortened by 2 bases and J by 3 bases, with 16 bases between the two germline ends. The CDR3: CASSLSTPQRDYGYTF. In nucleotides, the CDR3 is TGTGCCAGCAGTTTAAGTACCCCCCAGCGGGACTATGGCTACACCTTC.

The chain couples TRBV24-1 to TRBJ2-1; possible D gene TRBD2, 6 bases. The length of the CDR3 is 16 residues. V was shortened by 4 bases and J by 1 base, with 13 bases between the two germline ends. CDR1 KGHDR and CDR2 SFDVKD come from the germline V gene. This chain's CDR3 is CATSDRGTPSYNEQFF. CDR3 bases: TGTGCCACCAGTGACCGGGGGACCCCTTCCTACAATGAGCAGTTCTTC.

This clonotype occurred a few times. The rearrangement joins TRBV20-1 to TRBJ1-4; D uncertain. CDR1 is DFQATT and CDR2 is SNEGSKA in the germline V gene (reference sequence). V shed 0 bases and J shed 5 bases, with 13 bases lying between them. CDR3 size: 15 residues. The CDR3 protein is CSARDARNGNEKLFF. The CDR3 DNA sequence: TGCAGTGCTAGAGATGCAAGAAACGGGAATGAAAAACTGTTTTTT.

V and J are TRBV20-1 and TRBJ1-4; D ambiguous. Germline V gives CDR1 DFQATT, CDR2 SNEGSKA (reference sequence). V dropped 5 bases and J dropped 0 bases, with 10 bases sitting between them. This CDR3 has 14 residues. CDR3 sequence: CSAYMAPTNEKLFF. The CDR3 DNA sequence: TGCAGTGCTTATATGGCTCCAACTAATGAAAAACTGTTTTTT.

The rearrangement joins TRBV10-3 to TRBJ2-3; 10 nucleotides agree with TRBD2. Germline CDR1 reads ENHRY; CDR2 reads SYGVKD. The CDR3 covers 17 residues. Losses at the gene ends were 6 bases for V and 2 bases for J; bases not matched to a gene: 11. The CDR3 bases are TGTGCCATCAGGAAGAGTAGCGGGGGGTCTAACACAGATACGCAGTATTTT. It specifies CAIRKSSGGSNTDTQYF.

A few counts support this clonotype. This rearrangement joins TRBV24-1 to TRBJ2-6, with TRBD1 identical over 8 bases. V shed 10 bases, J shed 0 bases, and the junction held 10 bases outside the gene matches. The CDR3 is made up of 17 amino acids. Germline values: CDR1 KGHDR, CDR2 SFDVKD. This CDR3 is CATSKGQGLSGANVLTF. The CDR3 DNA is TGTGCCACTAGTAAAGGACAGGGCCTCTCTGGGGCCAACGTCCTGACTTTC.

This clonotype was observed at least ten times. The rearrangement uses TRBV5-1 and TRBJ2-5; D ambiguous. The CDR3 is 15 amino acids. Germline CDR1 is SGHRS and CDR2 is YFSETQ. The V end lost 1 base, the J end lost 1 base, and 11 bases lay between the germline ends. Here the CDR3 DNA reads TGCGCCAGCAGCTTGTTGGCCCCGAGCCAAGAGACCCAGTACTTC. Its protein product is CASSLLAPSQETQYF. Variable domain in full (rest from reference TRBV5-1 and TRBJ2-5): KAGVTQTPRYLIKTRGQQVTLSCSPISGHRSVSWYQQTPGQGLQFLFEYFSETQRNKGNFPGRFSGRQFSNSRSEMNVSTLELGDSALYLCASSLLAPSQETQYFGPGTRLLVL.

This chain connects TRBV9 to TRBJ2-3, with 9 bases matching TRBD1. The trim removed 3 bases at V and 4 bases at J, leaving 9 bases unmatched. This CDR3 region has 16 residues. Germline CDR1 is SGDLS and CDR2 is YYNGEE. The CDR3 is CASSGSGTGSSDTQYF. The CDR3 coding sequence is TGTGCCAGCAGCGGTTCGGGGACAGGGAGTTCAGATACGCAGTATTTT.

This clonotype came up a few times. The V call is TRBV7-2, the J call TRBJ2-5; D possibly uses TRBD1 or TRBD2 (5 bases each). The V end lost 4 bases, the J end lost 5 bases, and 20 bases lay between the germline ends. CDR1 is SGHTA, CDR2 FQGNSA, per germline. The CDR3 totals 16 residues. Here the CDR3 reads CASSSPPGRMTETQYF. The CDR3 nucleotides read TGTGCCAGCAGCTCCCCGCCGGGGCGTATGACGGAGACCCAGTACTTC.

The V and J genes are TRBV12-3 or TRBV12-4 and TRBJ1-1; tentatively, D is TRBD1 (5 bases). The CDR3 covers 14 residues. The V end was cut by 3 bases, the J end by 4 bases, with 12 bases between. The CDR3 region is CASSFRGSFTEAFF. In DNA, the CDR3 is TGTGCCAGCAGTTTTAGGGGCTCATTCACTGAAGCTTTCTTT.

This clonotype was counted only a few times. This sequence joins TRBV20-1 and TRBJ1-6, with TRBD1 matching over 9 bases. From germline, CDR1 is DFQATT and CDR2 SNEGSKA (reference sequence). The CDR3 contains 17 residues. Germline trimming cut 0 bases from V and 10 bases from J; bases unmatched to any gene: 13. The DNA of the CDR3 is TGCAGTGCTAGAGATCTACAGGGGGCGAGTGTATACTCACCCCTCCACTTT. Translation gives CSARDLQGASVYSPLHF.